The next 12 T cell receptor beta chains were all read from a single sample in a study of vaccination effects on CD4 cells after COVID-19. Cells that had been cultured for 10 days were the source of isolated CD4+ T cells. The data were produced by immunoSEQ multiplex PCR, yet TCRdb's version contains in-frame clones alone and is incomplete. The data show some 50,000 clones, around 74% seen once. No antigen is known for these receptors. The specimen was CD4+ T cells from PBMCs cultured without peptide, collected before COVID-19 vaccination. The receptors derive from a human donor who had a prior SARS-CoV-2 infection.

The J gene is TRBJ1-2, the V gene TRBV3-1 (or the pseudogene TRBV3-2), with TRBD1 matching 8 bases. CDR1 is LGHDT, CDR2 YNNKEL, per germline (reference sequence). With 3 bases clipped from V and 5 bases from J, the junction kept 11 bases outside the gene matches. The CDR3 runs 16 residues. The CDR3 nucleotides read TGTGCCAGCAGCCAGGGAAAACGGCACAGGGGGTATGGCTACACCTTC. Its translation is CASSQGKRHRGYGYTF.

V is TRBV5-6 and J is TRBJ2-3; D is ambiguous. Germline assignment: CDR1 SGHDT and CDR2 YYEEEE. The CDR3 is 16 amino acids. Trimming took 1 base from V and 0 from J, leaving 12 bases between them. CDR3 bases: TGTGCCAGCAGCTTGATAGGAGACCCTAGCACAGATACGCAGTATTTT. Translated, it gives CASSLIGDPSTDTQYF.

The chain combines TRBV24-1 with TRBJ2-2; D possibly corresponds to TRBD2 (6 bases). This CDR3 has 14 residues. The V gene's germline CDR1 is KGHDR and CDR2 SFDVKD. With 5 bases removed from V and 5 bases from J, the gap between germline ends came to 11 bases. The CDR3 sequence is CATSAQGGTGELFF. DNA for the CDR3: TGTGCCACCAGTGCGCAGGGAGGTACCGGGGAGCTGTTTTTT.

Here the CDR3 DNA reads TGCGCCAGCAGCTTGGTAGCAGGGCCCTTGGAGCAGTACTTC. This translates into CASSLVAGPLEQYF. This chain connects TRBV5-1 to TRBJ2-7; possible D gene TRBD1, 5 bases. V was pared by 0 bases and J by 7 bases, with 14 bases between. Germline V lookup: CDR1 SGHRS, CDR2 YFSETQ. This CDR3 region has 14 residues. Looking up the rest from reference TRBV5-1 and TRBJ2-7 gives the full variable domain: KAGVTQTPRYLIKTRGQQVTLSCSPISGHRSVSWYQQTPGQGLQFLFEYFSETQRNKGNFPGRFSGRQFSNSRSEMNVSTLELGDSALYLCASSLVAGPLEQYFGPGTRLTVT.

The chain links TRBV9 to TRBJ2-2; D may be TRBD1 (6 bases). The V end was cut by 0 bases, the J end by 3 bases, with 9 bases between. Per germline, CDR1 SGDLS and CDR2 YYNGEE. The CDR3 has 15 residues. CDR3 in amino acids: CASSVAGTYTGELFF. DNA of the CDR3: TGTGCCAGCAGCGTAGCTGGGACATACACCGGGGAGCTGTTTTTT.

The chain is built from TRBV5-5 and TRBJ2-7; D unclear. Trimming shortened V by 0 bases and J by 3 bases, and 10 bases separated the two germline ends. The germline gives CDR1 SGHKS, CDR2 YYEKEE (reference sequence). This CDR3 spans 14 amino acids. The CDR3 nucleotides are TGTGCCAGCAGCTTGGAGTTCGGATACTACGAGCAGTACTTC. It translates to CASSLEFGYYEQYF.

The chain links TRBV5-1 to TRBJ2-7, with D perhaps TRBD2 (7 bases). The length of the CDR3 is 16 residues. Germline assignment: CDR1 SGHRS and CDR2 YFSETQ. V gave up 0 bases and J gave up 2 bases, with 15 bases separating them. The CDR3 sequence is CASSLARGASPYEQYF. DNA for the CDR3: TGCGCCAGCAGCTTGGCTCGGGGGGCAAGCCCCTACGAGCAGTACTTC.

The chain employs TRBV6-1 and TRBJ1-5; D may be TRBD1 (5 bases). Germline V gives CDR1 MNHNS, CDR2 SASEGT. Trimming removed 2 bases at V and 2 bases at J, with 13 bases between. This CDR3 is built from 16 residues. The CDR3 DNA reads TGTGCCAGCAGTGAAATAGGGGCCCGGGGCAATCAGCCCCAGCATTTT. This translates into CASSEIGARGNQPQHF.

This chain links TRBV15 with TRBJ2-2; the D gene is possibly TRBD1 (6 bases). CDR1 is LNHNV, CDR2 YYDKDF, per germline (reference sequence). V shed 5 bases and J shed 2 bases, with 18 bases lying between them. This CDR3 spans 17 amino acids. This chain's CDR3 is CATSSEPDRINTGELFF. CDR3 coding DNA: TGTGCCACCAGCTCAGAACCCGACAGGATTAACACCGGGGAGCTGTTTTTT.

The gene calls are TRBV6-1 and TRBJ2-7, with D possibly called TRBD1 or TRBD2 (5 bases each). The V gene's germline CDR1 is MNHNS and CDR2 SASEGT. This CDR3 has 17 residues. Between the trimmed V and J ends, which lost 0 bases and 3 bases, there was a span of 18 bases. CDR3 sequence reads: CASSEALGTYQIYEQYF. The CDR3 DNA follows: TGTGCCAGCAGTGAAGCCCTGGGGACGTACCAGATCTACGAGCAGTACTTC.

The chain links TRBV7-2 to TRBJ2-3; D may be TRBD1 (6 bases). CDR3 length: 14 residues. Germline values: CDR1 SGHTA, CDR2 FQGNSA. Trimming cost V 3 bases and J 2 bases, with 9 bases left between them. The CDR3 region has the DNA TGTGCCAGCAGCTTCAACAGGGACACAGATACGCAGTATTTT. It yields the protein CASSFNRDTDTQYF. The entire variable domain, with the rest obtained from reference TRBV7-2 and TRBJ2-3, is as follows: GAGVSQSPSNKVTEKGKDVELRCDPISGHTALYWYRQSLGQGLEFLIYFQGNSAPDKSGLPSDRFSAERTGGSVSTLTIQRTQQEDSAVYLCASSFNRDTDTQYFGPGTRLTVL.

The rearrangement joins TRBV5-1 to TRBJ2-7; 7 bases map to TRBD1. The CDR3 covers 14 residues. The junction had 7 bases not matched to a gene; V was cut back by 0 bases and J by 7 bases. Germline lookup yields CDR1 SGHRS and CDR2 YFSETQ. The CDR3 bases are TGCGCCAGCAGCTTGGAAGGGGGCGTTCAAGAGCAGTACTTC. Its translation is CASSLEGGVQEQYF.